This T cell receptor beta chain was retrieved from a study of blood T cells in healthy people across ages. The CDR3 contains 13 residues. Germline V gives CDR1 MNHEY, CDR2 SMNVEV (reference sequence). Concerning this clonotype: What it binds is unknown. Germline and junction disagree at one end, which may indicate a read error.

Broader study findings: Unsorted PBMC input precluded a conclusive naive versus antigen-experienced comparison. Diversity estimated from one million T cells was considered an underestimate.

For the second PCR, which ran for about 6 to 11 cycles, a sample-barcoded 5' primer and a J-beta primer mix were used. TCRdb itself ran the 5' RACE reads through MiXCR, one entry per CDR3 protein. There are over a million distinct CDR3 sequences in the sample; about 45% occur only once, and under 5% lies in the top ten. Source material: blood. The chain combines TRBV27 with TRBJ1-5; TRBD1 might be the D (5 bases). This TCR came from a woman younger than 35 in good health. DNA for the CDR3: TGTGTCAGCAGTTCCGCGGGGGGGCAGCCCCAGCATTTT. Translation gives CVSSSAGGQPQHF.